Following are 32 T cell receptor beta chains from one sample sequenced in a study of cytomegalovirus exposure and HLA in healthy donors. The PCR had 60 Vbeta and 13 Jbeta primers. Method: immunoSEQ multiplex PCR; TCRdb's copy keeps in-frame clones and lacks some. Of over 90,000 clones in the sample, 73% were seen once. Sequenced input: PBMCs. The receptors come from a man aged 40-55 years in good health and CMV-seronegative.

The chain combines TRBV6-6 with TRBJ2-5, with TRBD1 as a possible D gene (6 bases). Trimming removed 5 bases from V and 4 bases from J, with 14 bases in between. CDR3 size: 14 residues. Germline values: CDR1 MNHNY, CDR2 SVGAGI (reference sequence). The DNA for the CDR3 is TGTGCCAGCAGTGATGTGACAGGATTAGAGACCCAGTACTTC. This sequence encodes CASSDVTGLETQYF.

CDR3 loop: CASRRDRISDEQYF. Here the CDR3 DNA reads TGTGCCAGTAGGAGAGACAGGATCAGCGACGAGCAGTACTTC. The chain uses TRBV19 and TRBJ2-7; possible D gene TRBD1, 6 bases. The CDR3 length is 14 residues. Germline CDR1 reads LNHDA; CDR2 reads SQIVND (reference sequence). V shed 6 bases and J shed 5 bases, with 17 bases lying between them.

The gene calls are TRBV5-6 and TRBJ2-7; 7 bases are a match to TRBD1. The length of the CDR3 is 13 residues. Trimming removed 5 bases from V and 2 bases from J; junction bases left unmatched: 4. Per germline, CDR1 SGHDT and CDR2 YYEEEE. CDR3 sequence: CASRWTGAYEQYF. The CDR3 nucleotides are TGTGCCAGCAGGTGGACAGGTGCCTACGAGCAGTACTTC.

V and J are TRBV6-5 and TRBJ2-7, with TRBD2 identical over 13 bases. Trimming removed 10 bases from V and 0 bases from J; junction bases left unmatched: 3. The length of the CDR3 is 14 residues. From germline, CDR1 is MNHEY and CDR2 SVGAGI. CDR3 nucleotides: TGTGCCACCCGGACTAGCGGGGGCTCCTACGAGCAGTACTTC. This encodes CATRTSGGSYEQYF.

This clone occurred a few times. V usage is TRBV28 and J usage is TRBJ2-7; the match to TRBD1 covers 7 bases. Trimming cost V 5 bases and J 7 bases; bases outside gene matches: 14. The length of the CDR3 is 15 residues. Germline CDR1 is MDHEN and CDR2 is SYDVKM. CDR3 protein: CASSLLDRDPGEQYF. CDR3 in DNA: TGTGCCAGCAGTCTTCTCGACAGGGATCCGGGGGAGCAGTACTTC. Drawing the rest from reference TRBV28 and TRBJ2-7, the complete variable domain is DVKVTQSSRYLVKRTGEKVFLECVQDMDHENMFWYRQDPGLGLRLIYFSYDVKMKEKGDIPEGYSVSREKKERFSLILESASTNQTSMYLCASSLLDRDPGEQYFGPGTRLTVT.

CDR3 residues: CASGTGIRSNQPQHF. In nucleotides, the CDR3 is TGTGCCAGTGGAACAGGGATAAGGAGCAATCAGCCCCAGCATTTT. V usage is TRBV19 and J usage is TRBJ1-5; the D gene is possibly TRBD1 (6 bases). Germline CDR1 is LNHDA and CDR2 is SQIVND (reference sequence). Trimming stripped 8 bases from V and 1 base from J, with 15 bases between. This CDR3 contains 15 residues.

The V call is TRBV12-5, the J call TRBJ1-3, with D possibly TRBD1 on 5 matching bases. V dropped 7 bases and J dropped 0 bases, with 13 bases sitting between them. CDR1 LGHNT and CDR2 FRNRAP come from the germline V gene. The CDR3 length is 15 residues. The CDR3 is CASVQGENSGNTIYF. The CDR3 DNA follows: TGTGCTAGTGTTCAGGGCGAAAACTCTGGAAACACCATATATTTT.

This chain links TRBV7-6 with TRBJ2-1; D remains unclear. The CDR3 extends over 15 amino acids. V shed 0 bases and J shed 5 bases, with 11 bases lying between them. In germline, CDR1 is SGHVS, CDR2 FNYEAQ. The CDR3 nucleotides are TGTGCCAGCAGCTTAGCGTTTTCCGGAGACAATGAGCAGTTCTTC. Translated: CASSLAFSGDNEQFF.

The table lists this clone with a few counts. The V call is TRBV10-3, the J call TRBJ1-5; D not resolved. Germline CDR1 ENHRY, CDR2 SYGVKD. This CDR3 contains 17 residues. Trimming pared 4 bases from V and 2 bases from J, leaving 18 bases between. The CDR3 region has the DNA TGTGCCATCAGTGGCTATCTCGCAGGTGTAGGCAATCAGCCCCAGCATTTT. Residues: CAISGYLAGVGNQPQHF.

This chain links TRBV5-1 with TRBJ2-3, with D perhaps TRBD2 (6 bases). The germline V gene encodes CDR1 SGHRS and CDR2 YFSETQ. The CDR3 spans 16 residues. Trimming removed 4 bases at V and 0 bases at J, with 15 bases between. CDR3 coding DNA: TGCGCCAGCAGCCCTGGGGACTCCCCTAGCACAGATACGCAGTATTTT. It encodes CASSPGDSPSTDTQYF.

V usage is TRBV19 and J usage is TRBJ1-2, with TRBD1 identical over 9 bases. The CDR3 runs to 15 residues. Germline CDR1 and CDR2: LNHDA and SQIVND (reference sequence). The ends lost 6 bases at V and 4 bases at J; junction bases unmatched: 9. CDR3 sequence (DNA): TGTGCCAGTAGACAAACAGGGGGCTCTCTCTATGGCTACACCTTC. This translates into CASRQTGGSLYGYTF.

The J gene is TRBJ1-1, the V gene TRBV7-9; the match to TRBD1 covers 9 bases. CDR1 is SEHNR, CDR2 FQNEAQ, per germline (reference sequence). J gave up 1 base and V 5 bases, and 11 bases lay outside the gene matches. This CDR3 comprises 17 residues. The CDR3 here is CASSRTGGTGSNTEAFF. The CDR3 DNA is TGTGCCAGCAGCCGCACGGGGGGGACAGGGTCGAACACTGAAGCTTTCTTT. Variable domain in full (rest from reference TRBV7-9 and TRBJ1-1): DTGVSQNPRHKITKRGQNVTFRCDPISEHNRLYWYRQTLGQGPEFLTYFQNEAQLEKSRLLSDRFSAERPKGSFSTLEIQRTEQGDSAMYLCASSRTGGTGSNTEAFFGQGTRLTVV.

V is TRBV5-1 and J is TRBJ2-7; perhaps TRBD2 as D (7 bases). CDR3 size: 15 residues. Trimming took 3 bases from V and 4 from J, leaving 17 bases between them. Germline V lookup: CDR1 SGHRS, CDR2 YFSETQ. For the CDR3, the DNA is TGCGCCAGCAGCTCGCTCTTGGGGGGGCCGTACGAGCAGTACTTC. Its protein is CASSSLLGGPYEQYF.

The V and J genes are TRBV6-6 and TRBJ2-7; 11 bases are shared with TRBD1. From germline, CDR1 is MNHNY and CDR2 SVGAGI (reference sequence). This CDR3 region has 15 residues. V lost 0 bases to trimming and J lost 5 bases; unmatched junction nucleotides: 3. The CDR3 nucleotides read TGTGCCAGCAGTTACTCTTGGACAGGGGGCAACGAGCAGTACTTC. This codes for CASSYSWTGGNEQYF.

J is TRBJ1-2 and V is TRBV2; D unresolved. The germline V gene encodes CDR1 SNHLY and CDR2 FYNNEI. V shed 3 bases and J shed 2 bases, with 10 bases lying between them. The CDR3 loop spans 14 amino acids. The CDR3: CASSEGSLNYGYTF. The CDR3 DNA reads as TGTGCCAGCAGTGAGGGCAGTCTAAACTATGGCTACACCTTC.

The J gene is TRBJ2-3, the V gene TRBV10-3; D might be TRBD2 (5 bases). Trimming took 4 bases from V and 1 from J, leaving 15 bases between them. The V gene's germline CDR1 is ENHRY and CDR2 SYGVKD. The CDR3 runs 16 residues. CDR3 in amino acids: CAISGRTSSGTDTQYF. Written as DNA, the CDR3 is TGTGCCATCAGTGGGAGAACTAGTTCTGGCACAGATACGCAGTATTTT.

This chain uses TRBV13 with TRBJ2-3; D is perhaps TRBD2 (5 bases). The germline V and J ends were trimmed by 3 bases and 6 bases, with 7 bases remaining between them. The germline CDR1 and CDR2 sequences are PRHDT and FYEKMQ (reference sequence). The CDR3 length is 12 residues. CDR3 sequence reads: CASSFSVDTQYF. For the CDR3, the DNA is TGTGCCAGCAGCTTTAGCGTGGATACGCAGTATTTT.

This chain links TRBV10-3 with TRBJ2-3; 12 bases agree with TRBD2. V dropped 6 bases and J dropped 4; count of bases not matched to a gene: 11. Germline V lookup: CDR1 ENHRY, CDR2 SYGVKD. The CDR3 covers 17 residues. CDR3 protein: CAIRIGTSGLSSDTQYF. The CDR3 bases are TGTGCCATCAGGATCGGGACTAGCGGGTTGTCATCAGATACGCAGTATTTT.

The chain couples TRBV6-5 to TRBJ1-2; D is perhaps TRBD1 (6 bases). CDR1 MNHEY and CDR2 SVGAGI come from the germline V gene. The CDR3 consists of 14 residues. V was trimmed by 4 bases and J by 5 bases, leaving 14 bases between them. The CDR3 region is CASSSLGQTYGYTF. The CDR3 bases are TGTGCCAGCAGTTCGCTCGGACAGACATATGGCTACACCTTC.

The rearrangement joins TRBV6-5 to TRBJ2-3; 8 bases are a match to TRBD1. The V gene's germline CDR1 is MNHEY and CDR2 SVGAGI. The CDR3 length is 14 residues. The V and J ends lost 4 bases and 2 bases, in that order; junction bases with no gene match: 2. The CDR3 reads CASSWDRTTDTQYF. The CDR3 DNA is TGTGCCAGCAGTTGGGACAGGACCACAGATACGCAGTATTTT.

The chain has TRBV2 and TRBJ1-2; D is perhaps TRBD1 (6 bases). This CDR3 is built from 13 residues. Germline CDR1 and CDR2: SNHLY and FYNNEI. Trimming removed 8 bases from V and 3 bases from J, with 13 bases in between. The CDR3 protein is CASLTGWDYGYTF. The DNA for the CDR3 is TGTGCCAGCCTTACAGGGTGGGACTATGGCTACACCTTC.

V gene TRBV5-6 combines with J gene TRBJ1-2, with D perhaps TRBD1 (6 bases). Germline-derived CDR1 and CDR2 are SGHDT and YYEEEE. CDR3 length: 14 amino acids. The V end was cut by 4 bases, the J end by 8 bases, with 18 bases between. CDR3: CASSPIVDSGGYTF. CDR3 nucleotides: TGTGCCAGCAGCCCGATTGTGGACAGTGGGGGCTACACCTTC.

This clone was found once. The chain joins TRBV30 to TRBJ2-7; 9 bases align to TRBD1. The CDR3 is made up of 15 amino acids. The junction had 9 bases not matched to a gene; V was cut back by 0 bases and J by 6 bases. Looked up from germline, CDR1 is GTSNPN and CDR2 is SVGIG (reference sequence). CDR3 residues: CAWSVQSGTGFEQYF. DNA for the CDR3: TGTGCCTGGAGTGTACAAAGTGGGACAGGGTTCGAGCAGTACTTC. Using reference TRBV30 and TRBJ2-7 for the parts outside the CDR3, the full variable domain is SQTIHQWPATLVQPVGSPLSLECTVEGTSNPNLYWYRQAAGRGLQLLFYSVGIGQISSEVPQNLSASRPQDRQFILSSKKLLLSDSGFYLCAWSVQSGTGFEQYFGPGTRLTVT.

The CDR3 sequence is CASSLVGAAVYEQYF. Written as DNA, the CDR3 is TGTGCCAGCAGCTTAGTAGGGGCCGCCGTTTACGAGCAGTACTTC. V is TRBV7-8 and J is TRBJ2-7; D is perhaps TRBD1 (5 bases). CDR1 SGHVS and CDR2 FQNEAQ come from the germline V gene. This CDR3 is 15 amino acids long. Trimming took 1 base from V and 4 from J, leaving 14 bases between them.

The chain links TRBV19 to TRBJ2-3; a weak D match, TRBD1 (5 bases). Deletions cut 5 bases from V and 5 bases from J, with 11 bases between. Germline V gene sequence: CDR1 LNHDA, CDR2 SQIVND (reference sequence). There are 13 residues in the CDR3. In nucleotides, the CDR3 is TGTGCCAGTAGTGTCTCAGGGATAGATACGCAGTATTTT. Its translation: CASSVSGIDTQYF.

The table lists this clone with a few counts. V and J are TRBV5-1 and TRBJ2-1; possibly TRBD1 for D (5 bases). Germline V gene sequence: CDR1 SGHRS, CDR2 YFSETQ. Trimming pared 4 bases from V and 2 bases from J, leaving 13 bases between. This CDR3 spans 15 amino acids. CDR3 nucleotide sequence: TGCGCCAGCAGCACTACAGACAGCCCCTACAATGAGCAGTTCTTC. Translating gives CASSTTDSPYNEQFF. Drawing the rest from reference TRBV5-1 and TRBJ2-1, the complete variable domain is KAGVTQTPRYLIKTRGQQVTLSCSPISGHRSVSWYQQTPGQGLQFLFEYFSETQRNKGNFPGRFSGRQFSNSRSEMNVSTLELGDSALYLCASSTTDSPYNEQFFGPGTRLTVL.

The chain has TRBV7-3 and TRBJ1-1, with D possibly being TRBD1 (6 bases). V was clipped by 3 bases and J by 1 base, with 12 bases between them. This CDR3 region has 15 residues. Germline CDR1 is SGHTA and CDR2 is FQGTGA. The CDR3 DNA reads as TGTGCCAGCAGCTTGTGGGGGGGGCAGAACACTGAAGCTTTCTTT. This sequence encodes CASSLWGGQNTEAFF.

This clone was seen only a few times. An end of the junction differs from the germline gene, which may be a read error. The CDR3 DNA is TGTGCCAGCAGCGGCCCCGACAGGGAGATAGGTTTC. Residues: CASSGPDREIGF. V and J are TRBV6-5 and TRBJ2-7; 7 bases line up with TRBD1. The CDR3 extends over 12 amino acids. The germline gives CDR1 MNHEY, CDR2 SVGAGI.

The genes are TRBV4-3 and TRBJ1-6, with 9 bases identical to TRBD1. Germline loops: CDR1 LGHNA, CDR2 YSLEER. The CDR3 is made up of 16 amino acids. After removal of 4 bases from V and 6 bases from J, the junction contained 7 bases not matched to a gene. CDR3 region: CASSRQTGGSNSPLHF. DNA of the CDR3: TGCGCCAGCAGCCGACAGACAGGGGGTAGTAATTCACCCCTCCACTTT.

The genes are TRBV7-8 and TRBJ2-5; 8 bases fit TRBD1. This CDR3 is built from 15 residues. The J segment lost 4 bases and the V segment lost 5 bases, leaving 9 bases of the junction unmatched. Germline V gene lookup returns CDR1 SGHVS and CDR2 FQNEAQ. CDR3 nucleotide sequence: TGTGCCAGCAGCGTCCGACAGGGGAATTTAGAGACCCAGTACTTC. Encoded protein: CASSVRQGNLETQYF. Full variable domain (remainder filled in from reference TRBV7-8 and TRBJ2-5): GAGVSQSPRYKVAKRGQDVALRCDPISGHVSLFWYQQALGQGPEFLTYFQNEAQLDKSGLPSDRFFAERPEGSVSTLKIQRTQQEDSAVYLCASSVRQGNLETQYFGPGTRLLVL.

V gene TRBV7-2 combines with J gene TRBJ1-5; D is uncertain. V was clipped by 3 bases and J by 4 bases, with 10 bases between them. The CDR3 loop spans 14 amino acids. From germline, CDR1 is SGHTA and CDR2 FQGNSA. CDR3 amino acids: CASSFQASNQPQHF. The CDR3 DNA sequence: TGTGCCAGCAGCTTTCAGGCCTCGAATCAGCCCCAGCATTTT.

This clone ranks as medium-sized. The DNA of the CDR3 is TGTGCCAGCAGTCCACACATGAATTCACCCCTCCACTTT. Encoded protein: CASSPHMNSPLHF. The rearrangement uses TRBV6-6 and TRBJ1-6; D not certain. Per germline, CDR1 MNHNY and CDR2 SVGAGI (reference sequence). V was trimmed by 5 bases and J by 7 bases, leaving 9 bases between them. The CDR3 contains 13 residues.